Following are 17 T cell receptor beta chains from one sample sequenced in a study of molecular identifiers for immune sequencing clone quantification. TCRdb analysed the PCR reads with MiXCR anew, one entry per CDR3 protein. The sample lists approximately 550,000 distinct CDR3 sequences, about a quarter occurring once. Sequencing was done on a sample of naive CD8+ T cells from blood, with Jurkat cell RNA spiked in. Subset specified: FACS-sorted CD8+CD4-CCR7+CD45RA+ naive T cells. The source of these receptors is a human donor in good health. Some libraries in this study had Jurkat cell RNA spiked in.

A remark on this clonotype: At one boundary the junction diverges from the germline segment, which might be a read error. The CDR3 protein is CASSLTIEGVVRETQYF. In DNA form, the CDR3 reads TGTGCTAGCAGCTTAACTATCGAGGGGGTTGTAAGAGAGACCCAGTACTTC. This sequence joins TRBV7-7 and TRBJ2-5, with D possibly being TRBD1 (6 bases). The CDR3 has 17 amino acids. From germline, CDR1 is SSHAT and CDR2 FNYEAQ (reference sequence).

This clonotype has ten or more counts. V is TRBV6-6 and J is TRBJ2-3, with 7 bases aligning to TRBD1. The length of the CDR3 is 14 residues. V dropped 2 bases and J dropped 4; count of bases not matched to a gene: 3. The V gene's germline CDR1 is MNHNY and CDR2 SVGAGI (reference sequence). The CDR3 sequence: CASSYPGTADTQYF. CDR3 nucleotide sequence: TGTGCCAGCAGTTACCCCGGGACAGCAGATACGCAGTATTTT.

This clonotype showed up many times. The chain carries TRBV27 and TRBJ1-1; 7 bases line up with TRBD1. CDR1 and CDR2 (germline): MNHEY, SMNVEV (reference sequence). V lost 2 bases to trimming and J lost 1 base; unmatched junction nucleotides: 4. The CDR3 runs to 15 residues. The CDR3 DNA reads as TGTGCCAGCAGTTTAATAGGGGGCACGAACACTGAAGCTTTCTTT. This encodes CASSLIGGTNTEAFF.

This clonotype has a handful of counts. The CDR3 DNA follows: TGCGCCAGCAGCCCTGGACAGGGTACGGTATACAACTACACCTTC. Protein sequence: CASSPGQGTVYNYTF. The chain employs TRBV4-3 and TRBJ1-2; 8 bases match TRBD1. In germline, CDR1 is LGHNA, CDR2 YSLEER. The CDR3 is 15 residues long. Trimming took 4 bases from V and 10 from J; bases not matched to a gene: 14.

This clonotype occurred many times. The V and J genes are TRBV5-1 and TRBJ1-1, with D uncertain. The V gene's germline CDR1 is SGHRS and CDR2 YFSETQ. The CDR3 consists of 11 residues. Trimming stripped 4 bases from V and 1 base from J, with 2 bases between. In nucleotides, the CDR3 is TGCGCCAGCAGCGAGAACACTGAAGCTTTCTTT. It encodes CASSENTEAFF.

This clonotype has a count of ten or more. The chain carries TRBV6-1 and TRBJ2-3; D possibly corresponds to TRBD2 (5 bases). CDR3 length: 14 residues. Germline V gene data show CDR1 as MNHNS and CDR2 as SASEGT. Trimming removed 8 bases from V and 3 bases from J, with 15 bases in between. As DNA, the CDR3 is TGTGCCAGCGACGGGGAAGTTGTTACAGATACGCAGTATTTT. It yields the protein CASDGEVVTDTQYF.

A word on this clonotype: A much larger clone lies a single base off, so this may be a read error. J is TRBJ1-4 and V is TRBV4-1; D is possibly TRBD1 (6 bases). Per the germline V gene, CDR1 is MGHRA and CDR2 is YSYEKL. The CDR3 has 16 amino acids. CDR3 nucleotides: TGCGCCAGCAGCCAAGAGCTGGGGGCTGCTAATGAAAAACTGGTTTTT. Protein product: CASSQELGAANEKLVF.

The J gene is TRBJ2-1, the V gene TRBV20-1, with D possibly matching TRBD1 (5 bases). The CDR3 runs 16 residues. CDR1 and CDR2 from the germline V gene are DFQATT and SNEGSKA (reference sequence). Trimming stripped 5 bases from V and 2 bases from J, with 19 bases between. CDR3 sequence (DNA): TGCAGTGCTCCCAACGGACATAGATTCCCCTACAATGAGCAGTTCTTC. It encodes CSAPNGHRFPYNEQFF.

This clonotype was seen repeatedly, ten times or more. This chain joins TRBV7-9 and TRBJ1-1; possible D gene TRBD1, 6 bases. Per the germline V gene, CDR1 is SEHNR and CDR2 is FQNEAQ (reference sequence). The CDR3 has 14 residues. Trimming removed 5 bases at V and 3 bases at J, with 13 bases between. The CDR3 is CASSTEQGYTEAFF. CDR3 in DNA: TGTGCCAGCAGCACAGAACAGGGATACACTGAAGCTTTCTTT. The variable domain in full, with the rest retrieved from reference TRBV7-9 and TRBJ1-1, is DTGVSQNPRHKITKRGQNVTFRCDPISEHNRLYWYRQTLGQGPEFLTYFQNEAQLEKSRLLSDRFSAERPKGSFSTLEIQRTEQGDSAMYLCASSTEQGYTEAFFGQGTRLTVV.

This clonotype has ten or more counts. The chain uses TRBV28 and TRBJ2-2; no clear D gene. V was cut by 8 bases and J by 7 bases, with 8 bases left in between. The germline gives CDR1 MDHEN, CDR2 SYDVKM. This CDR3 has 11 residues. CDR3 nucleotide sequence: TGTGCCAGCCAATCTCTCGGGGAGCTGTTTTTT. Translated: CASQSLGELFF.

The chain combines TRBV11-2 with TRBJ1-2, with D perhaps TRBD1 (5 bases). CDR1 and CDR2 (germline): SGHAT, FQNNGV. Trimming left V 1 base short and J 6 bases short, with 9 bases between. The CDR3 runs to 13 residues. The CDR3 loop reads CASSLVDKDGYTF. The DNA of the CDR3 is TGTGCCAGCAGCTTAGTGGACAAGGATGGCTACACCTTC.

This clonotype was seen more than once but under ten times. The chain uses TRBV7-2 and TRBJ1-5; TRBD1 matches 9 bases. CDR3 size: 16 residues. The junction had 5 bases not matched to a gene; V was cut back by 1 base and J by 4 bases. The germline CDR1 and CDR2 sequences are SGHTA and FQGNSA. The CDR3 is CASSLGAGTGNQPQHF. DNA of the CDR3: TGTGCCAGCAGCTTAGGGGCCGGGACAGGGAATCAGCCCCAGCATTTT.

This clonotype appeared many times. This chain connects TRBV12-3 or TRBV12-4 to TRBJ1-6; tentatively, D is TRBD1 (5 bases). This CDR3 is 14 amino acids long. With 4 bases removed from V and 4 bases from J, the gap between germline ends came to 8 bases. The CDR3: CASSYGAYNSPLHF. The CDR3 nucleotides read TGTGCCAGCAGTTACGGGGCGTATAATTCACCCCTCCACTTT.

This chain connects TRBV11-2 to TRBJ2-5; 8 positions match TRBD1. The V gene end was trimmed by 4 bases and the J gene end by 2 bases; junction bases not matched to a gene: 12. Germline V gene data show CDR1 as SGHAT and CDR2 as FQNNGV. The CDR3 is 17 amino acids. CDR3 region: CASSSPSTGVVQETQYF. The CDR3 nucleotides read TGTGCCAGCAGCTCCCCTTCGACAGGGGTTGTTCAAGAGACCCAGTACTTC.

V usage is TRBV20-1 and J usage is TRBJ2-5; D is unclear. This CDR3 is 14 amino acids long. Germline CDR1 DFQATT, CDR2 SNEGSKA (reference sequence). Between the trimmed V and J ends, which lost 0 bases and 0 bases, there was a span of 8 bases. The CDR3 DNA sequence: TGCAGTGCTAGAGATGTGGCGGACCAAGAGACCCAGTACTTC. The encoded protein is CSARDVADQETQYF.

The V call is TRBV13, the J call TRBJ1-2; 8 nucleotides agree with TRBD1. The germline CDR1 and CDR2 sequences are PRHDT and FYEKMQ (reference sequence). The CDR3 is 16 residues long. V lost 5 bases and J lost 0; bases outside the gene matches: 8. The CDR3 sequence is CASSLSRGPPNYGYTF. CDR3 in DNA: TGTGCCAGCAGCCTCTCCAGGGGGCCTCCTAACTATGGCTACACCTTC.

The chain joins TRBV7-9 to TRBJ1-4; 12 bases match TRBD1. With V trimmed by 5 bases and J by 3 bases, 10 bases remained unmatched. This CDR3 has 18 residues. CDR1 is SEHNR and CDR2 is FQNEAQ in the germline V gene (reference sequence). The chain's CDR3 is CASSDLPGQGAANEKLFF. In nucleotides, the CDR3 is TGTGCCAGCAGCGACTTACCGGGACAGGGGGCCGCTAATGAAAAACTGTTTTTT.